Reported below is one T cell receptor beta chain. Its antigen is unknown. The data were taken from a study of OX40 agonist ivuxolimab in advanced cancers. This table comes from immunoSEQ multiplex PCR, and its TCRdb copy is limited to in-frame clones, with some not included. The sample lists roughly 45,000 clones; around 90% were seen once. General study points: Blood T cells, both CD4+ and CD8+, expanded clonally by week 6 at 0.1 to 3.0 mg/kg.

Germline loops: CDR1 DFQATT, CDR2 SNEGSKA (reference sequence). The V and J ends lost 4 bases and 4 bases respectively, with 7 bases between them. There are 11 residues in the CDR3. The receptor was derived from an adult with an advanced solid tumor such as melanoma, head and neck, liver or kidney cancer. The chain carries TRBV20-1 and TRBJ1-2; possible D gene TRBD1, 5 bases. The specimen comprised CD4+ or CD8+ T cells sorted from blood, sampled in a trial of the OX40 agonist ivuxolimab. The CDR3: CSATGVYGYTF. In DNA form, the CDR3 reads TGCAGTGCTACGGGGGTCTATGGCTACACCTTC.